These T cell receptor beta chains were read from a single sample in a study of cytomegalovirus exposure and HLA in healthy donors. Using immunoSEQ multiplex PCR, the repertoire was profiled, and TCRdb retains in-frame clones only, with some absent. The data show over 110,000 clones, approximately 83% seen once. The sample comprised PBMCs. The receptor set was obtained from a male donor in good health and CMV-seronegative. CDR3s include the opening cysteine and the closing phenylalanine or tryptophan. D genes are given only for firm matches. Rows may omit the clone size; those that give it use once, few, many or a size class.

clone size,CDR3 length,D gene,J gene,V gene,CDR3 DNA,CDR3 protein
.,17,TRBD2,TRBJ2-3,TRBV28,TGTGCCAGCAGTTTATCCCGGACTAGCGGGAGGGTAGATACGCAGTATTTT,CASSLSRTSGRVDTQYF
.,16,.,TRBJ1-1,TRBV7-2,TGTGCCAGCAGCGCCCGGCTGGGTTGGCGGGGGGCTGAAGCTTTCTTT,CASSARLGWRGAEAFF
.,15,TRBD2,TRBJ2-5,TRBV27,TGTGCCAGCAGTCTTATAGCGGGGTTACAAGAGACCCAGTACTTC,CASSLIAGLQETQYF
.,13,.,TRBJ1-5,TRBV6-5,TGTGCCAGCAGTCAAACTCACCTCCAGCCCCAGCATTTT,CASSQTHLQPQHF
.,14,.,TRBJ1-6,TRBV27,TGTGCCAGCAGTCCGTTCCCCGACAGCCTTGCCCTCCACTTT,CASSPFPDSLALHF
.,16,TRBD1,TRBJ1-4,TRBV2,TGTGCCAGCAGTGACTTCACTCAGGGGGAGATTGAAAAACTGTTTTTT,CASSDFTQGEIEKLFF
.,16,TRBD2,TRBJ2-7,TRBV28,TGTGCCACCTTAGCGCCGGGACTAGCGGGTAACTACGAGCAGTACTTC,CATLAPGLAGNYEQYF
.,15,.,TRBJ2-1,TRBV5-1,TGCGCCAGCAGCCGGGGACAAAACTCCTACAATGAGCAGTTCTTC,CASSRGQNSYNEQFF
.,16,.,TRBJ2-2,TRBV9,TGTGCCAGCAGCGACCGGGGATACTTAGGCTCCGGGGAGCTGTTTTTT,CASSDRGYLGSGELFF
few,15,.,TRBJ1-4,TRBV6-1,TGTGCCAGCAGTGAATCAACGGCAACTAATGAAAAACTGTTTTTT,CASSESTATNEKLFF
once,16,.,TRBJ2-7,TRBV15,TGTGCCACCAGCAGACTACCAAGATCAGGCTCCTACGAGCAGTACTTC,CATSRLPRSGSYEQYF
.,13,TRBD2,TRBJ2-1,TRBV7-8,TGTGCCAGCAGCTTAACTAGCGGAGAAGGAGAGTTCTTC,CASSLTSGEGEFF
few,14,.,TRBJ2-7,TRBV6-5,TGTGCCAGCAGTTACCGAGGGATCACTTACGAGCAGTACTTC,CASSYRGITYEQYF
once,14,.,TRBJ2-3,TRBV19,TGTGCCAGTAGTCCGAATACTAATTCGGATACGCAGTATTTT,CASSPNTNSDTQYF
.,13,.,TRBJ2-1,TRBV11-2,TGTGCCAGCAGCTTAGGCCACAACAATGAGCAGTTCTTC,CASSLGHNNEQFF
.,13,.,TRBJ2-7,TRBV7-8,TGTGCCAGCAGCTTAGGCAGTGGTTACGAGCAGTACTTC,CASSLGSGYEQYF
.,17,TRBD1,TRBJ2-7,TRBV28,TGTGCCAGCAACACACAAACCTCGGGACAGGGCGCCTACGAGCAGTACTTC,CASNTQTSGQGAYEQYF
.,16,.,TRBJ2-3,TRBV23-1,TGCGCCAGCAGTCAAGGGAGGGACAGGATCACAGATACGCAGTATTTT,CASSQGRDRITDTQYF
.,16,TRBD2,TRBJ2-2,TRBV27,TGTGCCAGCAGCCCAGTACTAGCGGGAGGGCCCGGGGAGCTGTTTTTT,CASSPVLAGGPGELFF
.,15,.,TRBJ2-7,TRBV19,TGTGCCAGTAGTATTGGTCGGCGGGACCCCTACGAGCAGTACTTC,CASSIGRRDPYEQYF
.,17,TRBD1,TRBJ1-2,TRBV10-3,TGTGCCATCAGTGAACTGGGACAGGGGGCAGAAATCTATGGCTACACCTTC,CAISELGQGAEIYGYTF
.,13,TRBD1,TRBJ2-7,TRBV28,TGTGCCAGCAGTCTCGCAGGGGGTCCGGGGCAGTACTTC,CASSLAGGPGQYF
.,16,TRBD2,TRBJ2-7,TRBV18,TGTGCCAGCTCACAAAGTCGACTAGCAACCTTCTACGAGCAGTACTTC,CASSQSRLATFYEQYF
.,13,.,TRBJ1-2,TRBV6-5,TGTGCCAGCAGTGACAGAATCCTCTATGGCTACACCTTC,CASSDRILYGYTF
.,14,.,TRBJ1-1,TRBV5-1,TGCGCCAGCAGCCACGACAGGAGGAACACTGAAGCTTTCTTT,CASSHDRRNTEAFF
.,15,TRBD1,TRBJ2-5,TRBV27,TGTGCCAGCAGTTCCCCCACGACAGGGCAAGAGACCCAGTACTTC,CASSSPTTGQETQYF
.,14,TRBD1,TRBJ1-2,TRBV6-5,TGTGCCAGCAGTCAGGGGACAGGGAACTATGGCTACACCTTC,CASSQGTGNYGYTF
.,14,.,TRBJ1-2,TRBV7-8,TGTGCCAGCAGCATCGACAGGTCGGCTCGGGGCTACACCTTC,CASSIDRSARGYTF